The 32 T cell receptor beta chains below all came from one sample that was sequenced in a study of post-analysis software for immune sequencing data. Points from the study as a whole: Comparison of patients with controls showed roughly five TRBV segments more frequent in patients, TRBV5-6, TRBV5-1 and TRBV20-1 among them.

These receptors have no identified antigens. Each TCR beta cDNA library carried unique molecular identifiers. From the PCR reads, TCRdb called clonotypes with MiXCR, one entry per CDR3 protein. Of approximately 660,000 distinct CDR3 sequences in the sample, around 60% were seen once. The sequencing sample was made of blood. The origin of the receptors is a girl aged 2-10 years with multiple sclerosis.

This chain links TRBV11-3 with TRBJ1-1; 8 nucleotides line up with TRBD1. Germline V gene data show CDR1 as SGHNT and CDR2 as YENEEA. J lost 7 bases, V lost 5 bases, and 6 bases had no gene match. This CDR3 region has 13 residues. CDR3 sequence reads: CASSLGQGLEAFF. CDR3 nucleotide sequence: TGTGCCAGCAGCCTCGGACAGGGTCTTGAAGCTTTCTTT.

This chain joins TRBV4-3 and TRBJ2-3; TRBD2 agrees at 10 bases. This CDR3 spans 17 amino acids. The J segment lost 3 bases and the V segment lost 1 base, leaving 7 bases of the junction unmatched. CDR1 is LGHNA and CDR2 is YSLEER in the germline V gene. This chain's CDR3 is CASSQAGTSGATDTQYF. The DNA of the CDR3 is TGCGCCAGCAGCCAAGCGGGAACTAGCGGGGCAACAGATACGCAGTATTTT.

The rearrangement uses TRBV7-2 and TRBJ1-2; D not resolved. Trimming removed 6 bases at V and 1 base at J, with 15 bases between. CDR1 is SGHTA, CDR2 FQGNSA, per germline. CDR3 length: 15 amino acids. The CDR3 here is CASRQAGSDNYGYTF. The CDR3 DNA sequence: TGTGCCAGCAGGCAAGCCGGCAGTGATAACTATGGCTACACCTTC.

The chain combines TRBV10-3 with TRBJ2-2; a weak D match, TRBD2 (5 bases). The ends were cut back, 11 bases at V and 1 base at J, with 11 bases in the middle. The CDR3 has 13 amino acids. From germline, CDR1 is ENHRY and CDR2 SYGVKD. CDR3 nucleotide sequence: TGTGCCCACGGCCGGGGGAACACCGGGGAGCTGTTTTTT. Protein sequence: CAHGRGNTGELFF.

This chain uses TRBV29-1 with TRBJ1-2; D not certain. Trimming cost V 5 bases and J 7 bases, with 14 bases left between them. Germline CDR1 reads SQVTM; CDR2 reads ANQGSEA. The CDR3 loop spans 12 amino acids. The CDR3 DNA is TGCAGCGTTACGAAAGAGGGCCGTGGCTACACCTTC. Translated, it gives CSVTKEGRGYTF. Full variable domain (outside the CDR3, taken from reference TRBV29-1 and TRBJ1-2): SAVISQKPSRDICQRGTSLTIQCQVDSQVTMMFWYRQQPGQSLTLIATANQGSEATYESGFVIDKFPISRPNLTFSTLTVSNMSPEDSSIYLCSVTKEGRGYTFGSGTRLTVV.

The chain employs TRBV27 and TRBJ2-6; a weak D match, TRBD1 (6 bases). This CDR3 has 17 amino acids. The germline V and J ends were trimmed by 5 bases and 0 bases, with 14 bases remaining between them. CDR1 and CDR2 from the germline V gene are MNHEY and SMNVEV (reference sequence). The CDR3 protein is CASSRTARSSGANVLTF. CDR3 bases: TGTGCCAGCAGTAGGACAGCGAGGAGCTCTGGGGCCAACGTCCTGACTTTC.

This clonotype has only one observation. The rearrangement uses TRBV27 and TRBJ1-5; D is possibly TRBD1 (5 bases). Germline V CDR1 and CDR2: MNHEY, SMNVEV (reference sequence). Trimming took 11 bases from V and 6 from J, leaving 17 bases between them. The CDR3 totals 13 residues. The CDR3 is CARSWGGGQPQHF. The CDR3, as DNA: TGTGCCCGCTCTTGGGGCGGCGGTCAGCCCCAGCATTTT.

The V and J genes are TRBV11-2 and TRBJ2-3, with D hard to call. Germline V gives CDR1 SGHAT, CDR2 FQNNGV. V lost 1 base, J lost 2 bases, and 10 bases lay in between. This CDR3 comprises 15 residues. The CDR3 here is CASSLGHTATDTQYF. The CDR3 DNA follows: TGTGCCAGCAGCTTAGGACACACAGCCACAGATACGCAGTATTTT.

This chain connects TRBV29-1 to TRBJ1-1; D remains unclear. The CDR3 runs to 12 residues. The V end was cut by 6 bases, the J end by 0 bases, with 8 bases between. CDR1 and CDR2 from the germline V gene are SQVTM and ANQGSEA. CDR3 in DNA: TGCAGCGTCTACCACATGAACACTGAAGCTTTCTTT. This encodes CSVYHMNTEAFF.

The chain links TRBV5-1 to TRBJ2-1; 9 bases fit TRBD1. Germline CDR1 is SGHRS and CDR2 is YFSETQ. V was clipped by 2 bases and J by 2 bases; unmatched bases: 5. This CDR3 is built from 16 residues. The chain's CDR3 is CASSFSGQGTYNEQFF. In DNA, the CDR3 is TGCGCCAGCAGCTTTTCGGGACAGGGAACCTACAATGAGCAGTTCTTC. The full variable domain, rest sourced from reference TRBV5-1 and TRBJ2-1, is KAGVTQTPRYLIKTRGQQVTLSCSPISGHRSVSWYQQTPGQGLQFLFEYFSETQRNKGNFPGRFSGRQFSNSRSEMNVSTLELGDSALYLCASSFSGQGTYNEQFFGPGTRLTVL.

The CDR3 is CAITQGPLMNTEAFF. CDR3 coding DNA: TGTGCCATCACCCAGGGGCCCCTTATGAACACTGAAGCTTTCTTT. This chain links TRBV10-3 with TRBJ1-1; a weak D match, TRBD1 (6 bases). V lost 7 bases and J 0 bases, leaving 15 bases between the germline ends. CDR1 and CDR2 from the germline V gene are ENHRY and SYGVKD. The CDR3 has 15 amino acids.

About this clonotype itself: The junction departs from germline at one end; a sequencing error may be responsible. This chain connects TRBV10-3 to TRBJ2-6, with D perhaps matching TRBD1 or TRBD2 (5 bases each). The CDR3 consists of 16 residues. The germline V gene has CDR1 ENHRY and CDR2 SYGVKD. CDR3 protein: CAIREAADSGANVPTF. CDR3 coding DNA: TGTGCCATCAGAGAGGCTGCGGACTCTGGGGCCAACGTCCCGACTTTC.

The chain uses TRBV7-7 and TRBJ2-1, with 7 bases that match TRBD2. Per the germline V gene, CDR1 is SSHAT and CDR2 is FNYEAQ (reference sequence). This CDR3 contains 18 residues. The V gene end was trimmed by 5 bases and the J gene end by 0 bases; junction bases not matched to a gene: 13. CDR3 in DNA: TGTGCCAGCAGCCTAGTGCCTCTAGGACTAGGCTCCTACAATGAGCAGTTCTTC. This codes for CASSLVPLGLGSYNEQFF.

V usage is TRBV7-9 and J usage is TRBJ1-5; 9 nucleotides line up with TRBD1. CDR3 size: 18 residues. Germline V gives CDR1 SEHNR, CDR2 FQNEAQ (reference sequence). V gave up 1 base and J gave up 0 bases; unmatched junction bases: 7. CDR3 sequence reads: CASSLGQGGSFSNQPQHF. For the CDR3, the DNA is TGTGCCAGCAGCTTAGGACAGGGGGGCTCCTTTAGCAATCAGCCCCAGCATTTT.

This clonotype turned up a few times. The chain links TRBV20-1 to TRBJ2-3, with 8 bases matching TRBD2. V lost 0 bases to trimming and J lost 6 bases; unmatched junction nucleotides: 8. The CDR3 has 15 amino acids. Per germline, CDR1 DFQATT and CDR2 SNEGSKA (reference sequence). CDR3 sequence: CSARDVVAGLDTQYF. Here the CDR3 DNA reads TGCAGTGCTAGAGATGTGGTAGCGGGGTTGGATACGCAGTATTTT.

This clonotype has just a few counts. The CDR3 region is CASSLTGTGGDEQYF. The CDR3 nucleotides are TGTGCCAGCAGCCTCACCGGGACAGGGGGCGACGAGCAGTACTTC. The V gene is TRBV7-3, the J gene TRBJ2-4; 12 bases are a match to TRBD1. The assigned J gene may be wrong: the sequence end matches TRBJ2-7 better. There are 15 residues in the CDR3. Germline V gene sequence: CDR1 SGHTA, CDR2 FQGTGA.

The J gene is TRBJ2-3, the V gene TRBV20-1; no clear D gene. The germline V gene has CDR1 DFQATT and CDR2 SNEGSKA (reference sequence). The CDR3 contains 14 residues. Trimming pared 4 bases from V and 6 bases from J, leaving 17 bases between. Written as DNA, the CDR3 is TGCAGTGCTACTCAACTCTCCCTGAGGGATACGCAGTATTTT. This gives the protein CSATQLSLRDTQYF.

This clonotype was picked up a small number of times. The chain joins TRBV12-5 to TRBJ2-5, with no clear D. Germline V lookup: CDR1 LGHNT, CDR2 FRNRAP. V lost 2 bases, J lost 5 bases, and 12 bases lay in between. This CDR3 is 14 amino acids long. CDR3 sequence reads: CASGLWFHGETQYF. CDR3 DNA sequence: TGTGCTAGTGGTTTGTGGTTTCATGGGGAGACCCAGTACTTC.

The count of this clonotype is one. This rearrangement joins TRBV5-1 to TRBJ1-3; 8 nucleotides line up with TRBD1. The germline CDR1 and CDR2 sequences are SGHRS and YFSETQ. V shed 4 bases, J shed 0 bases, and the junction held 6 bases outside the gene matches. The CDR3 runs 16 residues. The CDR3 nucleotides are TGCGCCAGCAGCCTGGGACAGGCGAGCTCTGGAAACACCATATATTTT. Residues: CASSLGQASSGNTIYF.

The chain joins TRBV27 to TRBJ2-7; 10 bases are a match to TRBD1. The germline V gene has CDR1 MNHEY and CDR2 SMNVEV (reference sequence). The CDR3 has 15 residues. V shed 5 bases and J 1 base; nucleotides not matched to a gene: 5. CDR3 protein: CASSPGQGGSYEQYV. CDR3 nucleotide sequence: TGTGCCAGCAGTCCCGGACAGGGGGGATCCTACGAGCAGTACGTC.

Only a few counts were recorded for this clonotype. Its ends do not fully match the called genes, so a read error is possible. The chain couples TRBV29-1 to TRBJ2-4; D remains unclear. Matching the DNA end better, TRBJ2-7 makes the J call doubtful. This CDR3 has 16 residues. Germline V CDR1 and CDR2: SQVTM, ANQGSEA. The CDR3 protein is CSVRKGVSSSSCEQYF. For the CDR3, the DNA is TGCAGCGTCCGCAAAGGCGTGTCGTCTTCCTCCTGCGAGCAGTACTTC.

The V gene is TRBV10-3, the J gene TRBJ2-4; D uncertain. The J call may not be correct, given that the DNA end is closer to TRBJ2-7. This CDR3 contains 11 residues. Germline CDR1 is ENHRY and CDR2 is SYGVKD. This chain's CDR3 is CAISESIEQYF. The CDR3 nucleotides are TGTGCCATCAGTGAAAGCATCGAGCAGTACTTC.

V gene TRBV5-4 combines with J gene TRBJ2-1; the D call may be TRBD1 or TRBD2 (5 bases each). The CDR3 is 13 residues long. CDR1 SGHNT and CDR2 YYREEE come from the germline V gene (reference sequence). Trimming removed 4 bases from V and 10 bases from J, with 15 bases in between. Here the CDR3 DNA reads TGTGCCAGCAGCCCCGGGACCAACTACGAGCAGTTCTTC. The encoded protein is CASSPGTNYEQFF.

V gene TRBV11-2 combines with J gene TRBJ2-3, with 7 bases fitting TRBD2. V trimming: 5 bases; J trimming: 1 base; junction bases outside the gene matches: 3. The length of the CDR3 is 14 residues. Germline V lookup: CDR1 SGHAT, CDR2 FQNNGV. The CDR3 nucleotides read TGTGCCAGCAGCCGGGACTACCGCACAGATACGCAGTATTTT. As protein: CASSRDYRTDTQYF.

This chain connects TRBV15 to TRBJ2-6, with unresolved D. This CDR3 comprises 12 residues. Trimming took off 5 bases at V and 4 bases at J, with 3 bases between the two ends. In germline, CDR1 is LNHNV, CDR2 YYDKDF (reference sequence). CDR3 DNA sequence: TGTGCCACCAGCCTAGGGGCCAACGTCCTGACTTTC. It translates to CATSLGANVLTF.

The chain carries TRBV29-1 and TRBJ2-5; 7 bases fit TRBD1. V trimming: 4 bases; J trimming: 10 bases; junction bases outside the gene matches: 9. Germline CDR1 reads SQVTM; CDR2 reads ANQGSEA. This CDR3 is 12 amino acids long. The CDR3 region has the DNA TGCAGCGTTGGACAGGGAGATATATTCCAGTACTTC. Encoded protein: CSVGQGDIFQYF.

The J gene is TRBJ1-2, the V gene TRBV29-1, with D hard to call. The CDR3 is 15 residues long. Per germline, CDR1 SQVTM and CDR2 ANQGSEA. V lost 2 bases and J lost 5, with 18 bases in between. The chain's CDR3 is CSVEKSSDIGYGYTF. In DNA form, the CDR3 reads TGCAGCGTTGAAAAGTCGTCCGATATCGGATATGGCTACACCTTC.

The genes are TRBV20-1 and TRBJ2-3; the D gene is possibly TRBD2 (5 bases). From germline, CDR1 is DFQATT and CDR2 SNEGSKA (reference sequence). V gave up 6 bases and J gave up 4 bases, with 14 bases separating them. The CDR3 runs to 13 residues. CDR3 in amino acids: CSAPEGMADTQYF. Written as DNA, the CDR3 is TGCAGTGCCCCCGAGGGCATGGCAGATACGCAGTATTTT.

The chain links TRBV7-2 to TRBJ2-3; 8 nucleotides line up with TRBD2. J was trimmed by 6 bases and V by 2 bases; bases with no gene match: 4. Germline assignment: CDR1 SGHTA and CDR2 FQGNSA. The CDR3 runs to 14 residues. CDR3 amino acids: CASSLRGGVDTQYF. CDR3 nucleotides: TGTGCCAGCAGCTTACGGGGGGGCGTTGATACGCAGTATTTT.

The chain links TRBV12-3 or TRBV12-4 to TRBJ2-3; D is undetermined. The V end lost 6 bases, the J end lost 4 bases, and 8 bases lay between the germline ends. CDR3 size: 12 residues. The CDR3 loop is CASRTASDTQYF. The DNA of the CDR3 is TGTGCCAGCAGAACCGCTTCAGATACGCAGTATTTT.

This clonotype was observed a handful of times. This chain's CDR3 is CASSRFYRAYNSPLHF. The CDR3 bases are TGCGCCAGCAGCCGTTTCTACAGGGCTTATAATTCACCCCTCCACTTT. The gene calls are TRBV5-1 and TRBJ1-6; D perhaps matches TRBD1 (6 bases). V was pared by 4 bases and J by 4 bases, with 15 bases between. The CDR3 contains 16 residues. CDR1 is SGHRS and CDR2 is YFSETQ in the germline V gene.

This clonotype has at least ten counts. The J gene is TRBJ1-1, the V gene TRBV29-1; D is uncertain. CDR1 and CDR2 from the germline V gene are SQVTM and ANQGSEA. The CDR3 has 13 residues. Deletions cut 1 base from V and 2 bases from J, with 8 bases between. The CDR3 here is CSVEVGQNTEAFF. In DNA form, the CDR3 reads TGCAGCGTTGAAGTAGGGCAAAACACTGAAGCTTTCTTT.